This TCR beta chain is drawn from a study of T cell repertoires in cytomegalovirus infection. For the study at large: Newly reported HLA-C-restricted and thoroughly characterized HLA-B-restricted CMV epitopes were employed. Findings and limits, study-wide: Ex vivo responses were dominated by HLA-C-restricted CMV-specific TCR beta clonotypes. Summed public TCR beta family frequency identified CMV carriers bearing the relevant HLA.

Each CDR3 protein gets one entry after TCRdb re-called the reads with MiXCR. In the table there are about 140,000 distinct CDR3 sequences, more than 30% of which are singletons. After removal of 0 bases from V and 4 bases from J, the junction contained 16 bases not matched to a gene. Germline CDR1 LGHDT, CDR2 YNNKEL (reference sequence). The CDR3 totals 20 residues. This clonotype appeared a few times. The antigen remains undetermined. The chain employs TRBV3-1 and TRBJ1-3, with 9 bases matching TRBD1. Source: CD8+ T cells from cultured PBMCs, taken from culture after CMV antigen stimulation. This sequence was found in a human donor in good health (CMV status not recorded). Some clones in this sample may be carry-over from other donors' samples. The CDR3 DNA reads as TGTGCCAGCAGCCAAGAAAATCTATCGAAACAGGGGGCGCAAGGAAACACCATATATTTT. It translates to CASSQENLSKQGAQGNTIYF.